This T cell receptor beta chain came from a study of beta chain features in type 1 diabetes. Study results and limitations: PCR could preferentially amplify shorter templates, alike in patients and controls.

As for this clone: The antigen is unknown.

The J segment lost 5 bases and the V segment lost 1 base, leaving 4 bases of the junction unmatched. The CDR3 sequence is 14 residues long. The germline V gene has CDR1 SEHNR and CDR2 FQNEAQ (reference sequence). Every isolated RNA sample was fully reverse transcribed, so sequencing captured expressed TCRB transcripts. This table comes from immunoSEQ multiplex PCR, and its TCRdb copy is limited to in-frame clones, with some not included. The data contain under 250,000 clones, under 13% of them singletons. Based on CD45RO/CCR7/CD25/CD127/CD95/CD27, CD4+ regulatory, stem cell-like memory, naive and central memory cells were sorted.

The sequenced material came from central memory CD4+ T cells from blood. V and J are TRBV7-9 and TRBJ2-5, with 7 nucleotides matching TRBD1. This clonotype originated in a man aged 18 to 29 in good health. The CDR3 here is CASSLGQGFETQYF. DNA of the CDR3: TGTGCCAGCAGCTTAGGACAGGGCTTTGAGACCCAGTACTTC.